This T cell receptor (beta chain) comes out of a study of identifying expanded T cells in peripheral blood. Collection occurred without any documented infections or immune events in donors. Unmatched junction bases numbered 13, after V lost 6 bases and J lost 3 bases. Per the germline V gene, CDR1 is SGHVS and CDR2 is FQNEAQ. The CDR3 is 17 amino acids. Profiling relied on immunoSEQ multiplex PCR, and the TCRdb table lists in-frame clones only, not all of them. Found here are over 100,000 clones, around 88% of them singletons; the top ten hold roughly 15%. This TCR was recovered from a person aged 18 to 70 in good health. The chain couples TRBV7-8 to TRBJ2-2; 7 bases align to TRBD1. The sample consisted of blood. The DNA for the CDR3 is TGTGCCAGCAGTTCGAAATTACCGGGACAGTACACCGGGGAGCTGTTTTTT. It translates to CASSSKLPGQYTGELFF.